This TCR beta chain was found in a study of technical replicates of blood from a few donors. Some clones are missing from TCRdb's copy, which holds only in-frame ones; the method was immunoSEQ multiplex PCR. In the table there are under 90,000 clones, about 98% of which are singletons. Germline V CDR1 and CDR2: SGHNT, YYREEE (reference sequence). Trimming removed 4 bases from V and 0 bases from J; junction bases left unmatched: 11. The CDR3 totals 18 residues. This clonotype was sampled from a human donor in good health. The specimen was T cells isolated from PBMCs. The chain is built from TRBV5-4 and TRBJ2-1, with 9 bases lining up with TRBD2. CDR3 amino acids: CASSPTPAGGSSYNEQFF. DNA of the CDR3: TGTGCCAGCAGCCCCACCCCAGCGGGAGGAAGCTCCTACAATGAGCAGTTCTTC.